This TCR beta chain originates from a study of blood T cell repertoires in COVID-19. Looking at the study overall: Sources were T cells, B-cell-depleted T cells, or PBMCs; the material itself was cDNA or gDNA.

The repertoire was sequenced with immunoSEQ multiplex PCR; TCRdb's copy has only in-frame clones and lacks some. Found here are some 150,000 clones, around four fifths of them singletons; the top ten hold roughly 3%. This clone is a singleton in its sample. The CDR3 has 11 amino acids. Trimming cost V 2 bases and J 7 bases, with 8 bases left between them. The V gene's germline CDR1 is GTSNPN and CDR2 SVGIG (reference sequence). The specimen was peripheral blood. The chain carries TRBV30 and TRBJ1-2; D call uncertain. This TCR was sampled from a middle-aged woman with active or convalescent COVID-19. Here the CDR3 DNA reads TGTGCCTGGAGTCCGGGTGCTGGCTACACCTTC. It encodes CAWSPGAGYTF. The whole variable domain, filled in from reference TRBV30 and TRBJ1-2, reads SQTIHQWPATLVQPVGSPLSLECTVEGTSNPNLYWYRQAAGRGLQLLFYSVGIGQISSEVPQNLSASRPQDRQFILSSKKLLLSDSGFYLCAWSPGAGYTFGSGTRLTVV.